This TCR beta chain was sequenced for a study of blood T cell repertoires in COVID-19. Sequencing was performed with immunoSEQ multiplex PCR; in TCRdb, only in-frame clones are kept and a portion is missing. The sample carries 200,000 to 250,000 clones, less than 85% recorded once. The CDR3 has 14 residues. Germline trimming cut 4 bases from V and 7 bases from J; bases unmatched to any gene: 7. Germline V gene sequence: CDR1 SEHNR, CDR2 FQNEAQ (reference sequence). The chain joins TRBV7-9 to TRBJ1-2; 9 nucleotides line up with TRBD1. This sequence originates from a woman at least 80 years old with acute or convalescent COVID-19. The source material was peripheral blood. The CDR3 region has the DNA TGTGCCAGCAGCTACAGGGGGCAGGAAGCTGGCTACACCTTC. Translation gives CASSYRGQEAGYTF.